The clone carrying this T cell receptor beta chain was seen a handful of times. Its antigen is unknown. The germline V gene has CDR1 SGDLS and CDR2 YYNGEE. The V and J ends lost 7 bases and 9 bases, in that order; junction bases with no gene match: 1. The CDR3 has 12 residues. The data derive from a study of T cells in localized non-small cell lung cancer. Broader study findings: The highest T cell clonality was in uninvolved adjacent lung, above tumor. Sequence data derive from only one tumor region, so heterogeneity remains possible. For the top 100 tumor clones, a median about 62 also appeared in adjacent lung. With higher T cell density in blood came longer overall survival.

The repertoire was sequenced with immunoSEQ multiplex PCR; TCRdb's copy has only in-frame clones and lacks some. The data show thousands of clones, with about 30% seen just once and 5% to 6% held by the top ten. The specimen comprised lung tumor tissue, sampled before any cancer treatment. The source of this sequence is a man aged 40 to 70 with stage I lung adenocarcinoma. The chain is built from TRBV9 and TRBJ2-7; 16 bases are a match to TRBD2. The CDR3 DNA follows: TGTGCCAGCGGGACTAGCGGGAGGGGGCAGTACTTC. Its translation is CASGTSGRGQYF.